The entry below describes one T cell receptor beta chain. The survey-level immunoSEQ assay was used. The protocol was immunoSEQ multiplex PCR, while the TCRdb copy is restricted to in-frame clones and leaves out a portion. The data contain 95,000 or so clones, about two thirds of them singletons. This specimen belongs to a study of fetal regulatory T cell absence and autoimmunity. The CDR3 totals 15 residues. The germline gives CDR1 SGHRS, CDR2 YFSETQ. V lost 0 bases and J lost 2, with 11 bases in between. This chain links TRBV5-1 with TRBJ2-5; D call uncertain. The sequence derives from a male donor with IPEX syndrome. Source material: pancreas tissue. The CDR3, as DNA: TGCGCCAGCAGCTTGGTTCCCAGGCCGCAAGAGACCCAGTACTTC. Amino acid sequence: CASSLVPRPQETQYF.